This is a list of T cell receptor beta chains from one sample in a study of T-cell memory formation after mild COVID-19. Each CDR3 protein gets one entry after TCRdb re-called the 5' RACE reads with MiXCR. There are 390,000 or so distinct CDR3 sequences in the sample; approximately 16% occur only once, and 20% to 25% lies in the top ten. Sequencing input: PBMCs or a T cell subset sorted from them (not recorded which). The receptors originated from a man aged 18 to 29 who had mild COVID-19 (a few samples of this study predate the infection). Cell type and time point are not known. CDR3s include the opening cysteine and the closing phenylalanine or tryptophan. The order of the fields is J gene, D gene, V gene, clone size, CDR3 protein, CDR3 DNA. D genes are given only for firm matches. A row's size may be missing; if present it is once, few, many or a size class.

TRBJ2-1,NA,TRBV7-9,NA,CASSPRSASSYNEQFF,TGTGCCAGCAGCCCCCGTTCTGCAAGCTCCTACAATGAGCAGTTCTTC
TRBJ1-4,NA,TRBV7-9,NA,CASSLGSLTNEKLFF,TGTGCCAGCAGCTTAGGCAGTTTGACTAATGAAAAACTGTTTTTT
TRBJ1-5,NA,TRBV2,NA,CASSERGDSNQPQHF,TGTGCCAGCAGTGAAAGAGGAGATAGCAATCAGCCCCAGCATTTT
TRBJ1-2,TRBD1,TRBV9,few,CASSVGRDRVNYGYTF,TGTGCCAGCAGCGTAGGAAGGGACAGGGTTAACTATGGCTACACCTTC
TRBJ1-2,NA,TRBV10-2,few,CASSAWTGAYGYTF,TGCGCCAGCAGTGCTTGGACGGGAGCCTATGGCTACACCTTC
TRBJ2-2,TRBD1,TRBV9,once,CASSVEGNRGAGELFF,TGTGCCAGCAGCGTAGAGGGGAACAGGGGAGCCGGGGAGCTGTTTTTT
TRBJ2-5,TRBD2,TRBV7-9,few,CASSFSWTSEQETQYF,TGTGCCAGCAGCTTTAGTTGGACTAGCGAACAAGAGACCCAGTACTTC
TRBJ2-1,TRBD2,TRBV10-2,NA,CATNAPAGGEQFF,TGCGCCACCAATGCCCCAGCGGGGGGTGAGCAGTTCTTC
TRBJ2-5,NA,TRBV9,few,CASSVRGNQETQYF,TGTGCCAGCAGCGTACGCGGGAACCAAGAGACCCAGTACTTC
TRBJ1-2,NA,TRBV6-6,NA,CASSFQGSYTF,TGTGCCAGCAGTTTCCAGGGAAGCTACACCTTC
TRBJ2-1,TRBD2,TRBV4-1,many,CASSRGGLAALGNEQFF,TGCGCCAGCAGCCGAGGGGGACTAGCGGCCCTAGGTAATGAGCAGTTCTTC